At least ten counts were recorded for the clone carrying this T cell receptor beta chain. Its antigen is currently unknown. A junction boundary mismatches the germline segment, possibly from a read error. The entry originates in a study of CD8 T cells in ankylosing spondylitis. Regarding the study as a whole: Prior literature has documented some motif variants in synovial fluid and blood from reactive arthritis. A CD8+ phenotype characterized the disease-linked clones, which were relatively rare in peripheral blood. Within matched ankylosing spondylitis synovial fluid, disease-linked clones were reportedly significantly enriched.

This CDR3 comprises 15 residues. Per germline, CDR1 SSHAT and CDR2 FNYEAQ (reference sequence). Quantitative barcoded 5'-RACE was used to prepare TCR beta libraries. TCRdb used MiXCR to reprocess the 5' RACE reads, holding one entry per CDR3 protein. The sample contains around 130,000 distinct CDR3 sequences, roughly 6.6% of which appear only once. The sequence was obtained from a male donor with ankylosing spondylitis or in good health (not recorded which). Sequencing was performed on blood, either unsorted or a sorted T cell fraction (not recorded which). The chain links TRBV7-7 to TRBJ2-2, with 7 nucleotides matching TRBD2. Here the CDR3 reads CASSPAGTNTGELFF. For the CDR3, the DNA is TGTGCTAGCAGTCCAGCGGGGACGAACACCGGGGAGCTGTTTTTT.